Sequencing of this T cell receptor beta chain was carried out in a study of blood T cell repertoires in COVID-19. Recruitment covered under 25 US areas and drew participants whose ages spanned about 18 to 95 years. CDR1 is MNHEY, CDR2 SVGAGI, per germline. The length of the CDR3 is 14 residues. Trimming cost V 7 bases and J 1 base, with 13 bases left between them. Profiling relied on immunoSEQ multiplex PCR, and the TCRdb table lists in-frame clones only, not all of them. The data contain around 320,000 clones, roughly 90% of them singletons. This TCR came from a woman aged 45-59 years who had been exposed to COVID-19. The chain has TRBV6-5 and TRBJ1-1; D is possibly TRBD1 (6 bases). The specimen sequenced was PBMCs or T cells enriched from blood (not recorded which). The CDR3 reads CASTPQGSNTEAFF. The CDR3 bases are TGTGCCAGCACCCCACAGGGATCGAACACTGAAGCTTTCTTT.